This T cell receptor beta chain was sequenced during a study of blood T cell repertoires in COVID-19 (dated by TCRdb to 2019 to 2021). General notes on the study: The collaborator samples originated in the United States, Italy and Spain and spanned the acute and convalescent phases of COVID-19. The prospective study material was composed of cDNA or gDNA derived from T cells, B-cell-depleted T cells, or PBMCs. Subjects who had been exposed to COVID-19, were actively infected with it, or had recovered from it provided the deeply sampled blood TCRbeta repertoires that made up the dataset. The repertoires were made available in a free public database intended to serve as a resource for research on the immune response to SARS-CoV-2. Samples were obtained from the ongoing ImmuneRACE study (first 160 participants) and from about 1,300 subjects provided by 6 global collaborators. Nearly every sample came with metadata listing a de-identified subject ID, COVID-19 status, age in years and sex. Where available, HLA class I and class II types were taken from metadata supplied by the sample provider and were not determined by assay-based typing.

Worth noting for this clone: The antigen it recognizes is unknown. No base qualities exist here, and no much larger clone lies one base off it.

The junction carries 9 bases between V and J, which are trimmed by 0 bases and 0 bases respectively. The CDR3 starts with the cysteine, ends with the phenylalanine, and has 16 residues. Just the 48-base CDR3 DNA is kept, in frame starting at base 1. According to the germline V gene, CDR1 reads MNHEY and CDR2 reads SVGAGI. Results the study describes overall, beyond this receptor: The amount of clinical and demographic metadata varied by source and participant and was provided uncurated.

A second Seattle source provided samples from volunteer blood donors who had recovered from COVID-19. Whole blood was collected in K2EDTA tubes by collaborating institutions according to the institutions' own protocols. For TCRbeta analysis, collaborators shipped samples in one of three forms: frozen whole blood, isolated PBMCs, or DNA extracted from either of those sample types. The immunoSEQ Assay, a bias-controlled multiplex PCR, was used to amplify TCRbeta CDR3 regions from genomic DNA. Processing in the source paper ran as follows. The number of nucleated cells in each sample was estimated by amplification of reference gene primers within the assay. To quantify the absolute abundance of each unique TCRbeta CDR3 rearrangement, sequence reads were collapsed and filtered. For each sample, productive Simpson clonality was calculated as the square root of Simpson's diversity index over productive rearrangements. This immuneACCESS table, as held by TCRdb, lists in-frame sequences with V and J called but not all clones. Of the missing ones, under half trace to an unresolved V gene in checked studies; the others have no known cause. Clone size and the V and J calls come from that table; the DNA yielded D and trimming. This sample comprises under 250,000 clones, 84% of them detected only once. Approximately 1.4% of the sample is in the top ten clones.

The sample comprised peripheral blood. The source is a woman aged 35 to 49 who had recovered from COVID-19. This chain joins TRBV6-5 to TRBJ1-3; a tentative D match to TRBD1 spans 5 bases. In nucleotides, the sequence is TGTGCCAGCAGTTACTCGCGACAGTACTCTGGAAACACCATATATTTT. It translates to CASSYSRQYSGNTIYF.